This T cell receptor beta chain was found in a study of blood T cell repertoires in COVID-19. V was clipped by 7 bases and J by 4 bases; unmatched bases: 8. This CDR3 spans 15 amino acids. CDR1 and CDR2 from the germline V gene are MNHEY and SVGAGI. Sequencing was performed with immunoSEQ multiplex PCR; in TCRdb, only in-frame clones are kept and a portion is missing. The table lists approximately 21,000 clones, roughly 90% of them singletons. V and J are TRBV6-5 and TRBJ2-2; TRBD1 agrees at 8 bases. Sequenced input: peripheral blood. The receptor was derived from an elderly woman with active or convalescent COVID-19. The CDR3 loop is CASNPRGHGTGELFF. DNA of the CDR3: TGTGCCAGCAACCCCAGGGGGCACGGCACCGGGGAGCTGTTTTTT.